The 6 T cell receptor beta chains given below trace back to one sample, sequenced in a study of shared clonotypes between healthy human individuals. Only CD45RO-negative cells positively selected for CCR7 counted as naive CD8 cells, so terminally differentiated effector memory CD45RA+ cells were excluded. Some clones are missing from TCRdb's copy, which holds only in-frame ones; the method was immunoSEQ multiplex PCR. This sample has 1.5 million to 2.5 million clones, with approximately 94% found just once. Source material: naive CD8+ T cells sorted from blood. The receptors were gathered from a man younger than 35 in good health.

This chain joins TRBV6-5 and TRBJ1-1; D uncertain. The germline gives CDR1 MNHEY, CDR2 SVGAGI. The CDR3 spans 15 residues. Trimming took off 7 bases at V and 4 bases at J, with 19 bases between the two ends. CDR3 residues: CASKPPPGIGTEAFF. CDR3 nucleotide sequence: TGTGCCAGCAAGCCACCCCCCGGGATAGGCACTGAAGCTTTCTTT.

The gene calls are TRBV20-1 and TRBJ2-5, with D possibly being TRBD1 (5 bases). V lost 5 bases, J lost 5 bases, and 9 bases lay in between. Germline V CDR1 and CDR2: DFQATT, SNEGSKA (reference sequence). The CDR3 sequence is 11 residues long. The CDR3 spells CSAGSGETQYF. CDR3 nucleotide sequence: TGCAGTGCTGGTTCAGGGGAGACCCAGTACTTC.

The V gene is TRBV4-1, the J gene TRBJ2-5, with D possibly being TRBD1 (6 bases). Germline CDR1 and CDR2: MGHRA and YSYEKL. The V gene lost 0 bases and the J gene lost 1 base, with 12 bases spanning the gap. This CDR3 has 16 amino acids. The CDR3 loop is CASSQEYQGIQETQYF. Written as DNA, the CDR3 is TGCGCCAGCAGCCAAGAATATCAGGGGATCCAAGAGACCCAGTACTTC.

This chain connects TRBV9 to TRBJ2-7; no firm D call. The germline V gene has CDR1 SGDLS and CDR2 YYNGEE. The ends were cut back, 2 bases at V and 3 bases at J, with 15 bases in the middle. CDR3 length: 15 residues. Here the CDR3 DNA reads TGTGCCAGCAGCGTCGGGCCGTCCCGAGGCTACGAGCAGTACTTC. Its translation is CASSVGPSRGYEQYF.

In DNA form, the CDR3 reads TGTGCCAGCAGCCCCGCCAGCTGGTGGGAGCAGTACTTC. Protein: CASSPASWWEQYF. The chain uses TRBV6-6 and TRBJ2-7; no reliable D call. The CDR3 is 13 amino acids. Germline CDR1 is MNHNY and CDR2 is SVGAGI (reference sequence). Trimming removed 6 bases from V and 7 bases from J, with 16 bases in between.

This clone is a singleton in its sample. J is TRBJ2-2 and V is TRBV10-1; perhaps TRBD2 as D (5 bases). V lost 0 bases to trimming and J lost 7 bases, with 15 bases between them. From germline, CDR1 is WNHNN and CDR2 SYGVQD (reference sequence). The CDR3 contains 16 residues. DNA of the CDR3: TGCGCCAGCAGTGAGTCACTACCGGCGGGTGGCGGGGAGCTGTTTTTT. It specifies CASSESLPAGGGELFF.